This passage covers 9 T cell receptor beta chains from one sample sequenced in a study of T-cell reconstitution after alpha-beta-depleted transplantation in children. The TCRbeta library was prepared with unique molecular identifiers. TCRdb re-called the PCR reads with MiXCR, one entry per CDR3 protein. The sample shows about 980,000 distinct CDR3 sequences, roughly 29% of them seen only once. The specimen comprised PBMCs, mostly from graft donor cells, sampled 360 days after TCRalphabeta/CD19-depleted stem cell transplant. These receptors were collected from a boy less than two years old who had a stem cell transplant for SCID, so the T cells may come from the graft donor.

This clonotype appeared many times. The chain employs TRBV7-9 and TRBJ1-2; D uncertain. The germline V gene has CDR1 SEHNR and CDR2 FQNEAQ (reference sequence). The CDR3 extends over 14 amino acids. Trimming pared 8 bases from V and 4 bases from J, leaving 17 bases between. CDR3 coding DNA: TGTGCCAGCGGAACATCCCGGCGGGGCTATGGCTACACCTTC. It is translated as CASGTSRRGYGYTF.

This chain links TRBV7-2 with TRBJ2-2, with 9 bases identical to TRBD2. V trimming: 4 bases; J trimming: 11 bases; junction bases outside the gene matches: 11. From germline, CDR1 is SGHTA and CDR2 FQGNSA. This CDR3 region has 15 residues. CDR3 in amino acids: CASSSVAGAPRELFF. The CDR3 coding sequence is TGTGCCAGCAGCTCAGTAGCGGGGGCCCCCCGCGAGCTGTTTTTT. The full variable domain, with the rest looked up from reference TRBV7-2 and TRBJ2-2, is GAGVSQSPSNKVTEKGKDVELRCDPISGHTALYWYRQSLGQGLEFLIYFQGNSAPDKSGLPSDRFSAERTGGSVSTLTIQRTQQEDSAVYLCASSSVAGAPRELFFGEGSRLTVL.

This clonotype came up a few times. The rearrangement uses TRBV10-3 and TRBJ1-4, with D possibly TRBD1 on 5 matching bases. CDR3 length equals 14 residues. V lost 4 bases and J 7 bases, leaving 13 bases between the germline ends. Germline values: CDR1 ENHRY, CDR2 SYGVKD. The CDR3 loop is CAISAQGAGEKLFF. The CDR3 DNA reads as TGTGCCATCAGTGCTCAAGGGGCAGGTGAAAAACTGTTTTTT.

The chain carries TRBV6-1 and TRBJ2-5; D gene ambiguous. The V end was cut by 6 bases, the J end by 2 bases, with 16 bases between. The CDR3 totals 15 residues. Per germline, CDR1 MNHNS and CDR2 SASEGT. Here the CDR3 DNA reads TGTGCCAGCAGCCTGAACCTTGACGGACAAGAGACCCAGTACTTC. Its translation is CASSLNLDGQETQYF.

This rearrangement joins TRBV4-2 to TRBJ2-7, with D unresolved. The CDR3 has 15 residues. Germline values: CDR1 LGHNA, CDR2 YNFKEQ. V lost 4 bases to trimming and J lost 2 bases, with 15 bases between them. This chain's CDR3 is CASSRIIGSPYEQYF. The CDR3 nucleotides are TGTGCCAGCAGCCGCATAATAGGGTCGCCCTACGAGCAGTACTTC.

This chain links TRBV12-3 or TRBV12-4 with TRBJ2-7; no clear D. With 4 bases removed from V and 0 bases from J, the gap between germline ends came to 10 bases. The CDR3 has 14 residues. CDR3 region: CASSWFRSSYEQYF. The CDR3 bases are TGTGCCAGCAGTTGGTTCCGAAGCTCCTACGAGCAGTACTTC.

CDR3 region: CSVAGQDNQPQHF. In DNA, the CDR3 is TGCAGCGTTGCCGGACAGGACAATCAGCCCCAGCATTTT. V and J are TRBV29-1 and TRBJ1-5, with 7 bases fitting TRBD1. The germline gives CDR1 SQVTM, CDR2 ANQGSEA. V dropped 4 bases and J dropped 3; count of bases not matched to a gene: 3. CDR3 length: 13 residues.

The genes are TRBV4-1 and TRBJ1-1, with D possibly being TRBD1 (5 bases). The CDR3 has 15 residues. Trimming removed 1 base from V and 2 bases from J, with 11 bases in between. The germline CDR1 and CDR2 sequences are MGHRA and YSYEKL. The CDR3 DNA follows: TGCGCCAGCAGCCAAGGAAGAAGGGACAACACTGAAGCTTTCTTT. Its translation: CASSQGRRDNTEAFF.

V and J are TRBV20-1 and TRBJ2-1; D tentatively reads TRBD1 or TRBD2 (5 bases each). CDR1 is DFQATT, CDR2 SNEGSKA, per germline (reference sequence). V lost 5 bases and J lost 0, with 26 bases in between. The CDR3 loop spans 19 amino acids. This CDR3 reads CSAWHGGRYSISSYNEQFF. The DNA for the CDR3 is TGCAGTGCTTGGCATGGGGGAAGATACTCCATCAGCTCCTACAATGAGCAGTTCTTC.